This TCR beta chain derives from a study of human T cells and chemical hapten exposure. Unique molecular identifiers were attached to individual cDNA molecules during library preparation. Authors' analysis steps: Sample TCR totals centred on a median of approximately 96,000, ranging about 20,000 to 750,000. TCRdb used MiXCR to reprocess the 5' RACE reads, holding one entry per CDR3 protein. In this record, the V and J calls reflect TCRdb's handling and not the investigators' own analysis. This repertoire shows 130,000 or so distinct CDR3 sequences, 4.1% found once; its top ten account for about 1.3%. Total RNA was extracted from unfractionated whole blood. Germline values: CDR1 LNHDA, CDR2 SQIVND (reference sequence). The CDR3 has 14 residues. Trimming took off 8 bases at V and 3 bases at J, with 14 bases between the two ends.

The genes are TRBV19 and TRBJ2-1; D not certain. The clonotype comes from a female donor in good health. For the CDR3, the DNA is TGTGCCAGTTCCCCCACAGCAAGCTACAATGAGCAGTTCTTC. Amino acid sequence: CASSPTASYNEQFF.